This T cell receptor beta chain stems from a study of CD8 T cells in ankylosing spondylitis. Study-level results: A motif in TCR beta, a set of under ten highly homologous variants, appeared characteristic of ankylosing spondylitis blood. Disease-linked clones reportedly concentrated significantly in matched ankylosing spondylitis synovial fluid. Disease-linked clones, CD8+, were relatively rare in peripheral blood.

This clonotype was detected many times. Its antigen is not known. A quantitative 5'-RACE method, one with molecular barcodes, was used to make TCR beta libraries. TCRdb recomputed calls from the 5' RACE reads with MiXCR, one row per CDR3 protein. The sample consists of roughly 240,000 distinct CDR3 sequences, 7.5% to 9.5% of them appearing once. After removal of 6 bases from V and 4 bases from J, the junction contained 8 bases not matched to a gene. Per germline, CDR1 SEHNR and CDR2 FQNEAQ (reference sequence). CDR3 length: 15 amino acids. This clonotype was obtained from a female donor with ankylosing spondylitis or in good health (not recorded which). The sample was blood, either unsorted or a sorted T cell fraction (not recorded which). The chain recombines TRBV7-9 with TRBJ2-5; 10 nucleotides agree with TRBD2. The CDR3 DNA reads TGTGCCAGCAGATGGGCTAGCGGGAGCGCAGAGACCCAGTACTTC. Amino acids: CASRWASGSAETQYF.